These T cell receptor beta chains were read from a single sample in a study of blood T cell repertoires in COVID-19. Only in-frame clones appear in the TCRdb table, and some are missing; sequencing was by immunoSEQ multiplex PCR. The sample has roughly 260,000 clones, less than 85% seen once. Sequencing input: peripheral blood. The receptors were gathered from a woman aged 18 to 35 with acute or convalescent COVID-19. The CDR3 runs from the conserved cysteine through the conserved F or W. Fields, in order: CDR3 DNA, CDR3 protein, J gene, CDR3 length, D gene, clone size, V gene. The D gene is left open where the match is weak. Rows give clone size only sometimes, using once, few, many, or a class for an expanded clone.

CDR3nt: TGTGCCAGCAGCTCAATAGGCAGCGGAGCGTACCAAGAGACCCAGTACTTC
CDR3aa: CASSSIGSGAYQETQYF
j_gene: TRBJ2-5
len: 17
d_gene: NA
abundance: NA
v_gene: TRBV13

CDR3nt: TGTGCCACGGGACAGGGGTCCGGTCAGCCCCAGCATTTT
CDR3aa: CATGQGSGQPQHF
j_gene: TRBJ1-5
len: 13
d_gene: TRBD1
abundance: NA
v_gene: TRBV12-3/TRBV12-4

CDR3nt: TGTGCCATCACCCCCCGACAGGGGGAGACTGGCTACACCTTC
CDR3aa: CAITPRQGETGYTF
j_gene: TRBJ1-2
len: 14
d_gene: TRBD1
abundance: few
v_gene: TRBV10-3

CDR3nt: TGTGCCAGAAGCTTTACTTCAGGCTCCGACAGGGCGGATGGGGGCTACACCTTC
CDR3aa: CARSFTSGSDRADGGYTF
j_gene: TRBJ1-2
len: 18
d_gene: TRBD1
abundance: NA
v_gene: TRBV5-3

CDR3nt: TGCGCCAGCAGCTTGGCCCGACAGGGGGGGAACACTGAAGCTTTCTTT
CDR3aa: CASSLARQGGNTEAFF
j_gene: TRBJ1-1
len: 16
d_gene: TRBD1
abundance: once
v_gene: TRBV5-1

CDR3nt: TGTGCCAGCAGCATACTAGCGGGAGTAGAGACCCAGTACTTC
CDR3aa: CASSILAGVETQYF
j_gene: TRBJ2-5
len: 14
d_gene: TRBD2
abundance: NA
v_gene: TRBV11-2

CDR3nt: TGTGCCAGCAGCCGGGGGGGACTAGCGGCTTACAATGAGCAGTTCTTC
CDR3aa: CASSRGGLAAYNEQFF
j_gene: TRBJ2-1
len: 16
d_gene: TRBD2
abundance: NA
v_gene: TRBV5-4

CDR3nt: TGCGCCAGCAGCCCCTCTCAATTAAGGACTAGTTTGATTAAACAAGAGACCCAGTACTTC
CDR3aa: CASSPSQLRTSLIKQETQYF
j_gene: TRBJ2-5
len: 20
d_gene: TRBD2
abundance: NA
v_gene: TRBV4-1

CDR3nt: TGTGCCAGCACCACGGCAGGGAGCAATCAGCCCCAGCATTTT
CDR3aa: CASTTAGSNQPQHF
j_gene: TRBJ1-5
len: 14
d_gene: NA
abundance: NA
v_gene: TRBV2

CDR3nt: TGTGCCAGCACCCTTAAAGTACAGGGGGCTTTCGGCTACACCTTC
CDR3aa: CASTLKVQGAFGYTF
j_gene: TRBJ1-2
len: 15
d_gene: TRBD1
abundance: NA
v_gene: TRBV2

CDR3nt: TGCGCCAGCAGCCAAACGGGAGCGACGGAAGGCGGGGAGCTGTTTTTT
CDR3aa: CASSQTGATEGGELFF
j_gene: TRBJ2-2
len: 16
d_gene: NA
abundance: NA
v_gene: TRBV4-3

CDR3nt: TGTGCCAGCAGTGGTGGTAGCGGGCCGGGGGAGCAGTACTTC
CDR3aa: CASSGGSGPGEQYF
j_gene: TRBJ2-7
len: 14
d_gene: TRBD2
abundance: NA
v_gene: TRBV2

CDR3nt: TGTGCCAGCAGTTCCCGACAGGACGTCTATGGCTACACCTTC
CDR3aa: CASSSRQDVYGYTF
j_gene: TRBJ1-2
len: 14
d_gene: NA
abundance: few
v_gene: TRBV6-6

CDR3nt: TGTGCTAGCAGCTACGGGACAGGGGCTAACACCGGGGAGCTGTTTTTT
CDR3aa: CASSYGTGANTGELFF
j_gene: TRBJ2-2
len: 16
d_gene: TRBD1
abundance: NA
v_gene: TRBV7-7

CDR3nt: TGCGCCAGCAGTCCGGAGGGGCAAGAGACCCAGTACTTC
CDR3aa: CASSPEGQETQYF
j_gene: TRBJ2-5
len: 13
d_gene: NA
abundance: few
v_gene: TRBV4-1

CDR3nt: TGTGCCAGCATTTCAGGGTACACCGGGGAGCTGTTTTTT
CDR3aa: CASISGYTGELFF
j_gene: TRBJ2-2
len: 13
d_gene: NA
abundance: NA
v_gene: TRBV7-9

CDR3nt: TGTGCCACCAGCACGGGGGATAACTATGGCTACACCTTC
CDR3aa: CATSTGDNYGYTF
j_gene: TRBJ1-2
len: 13
d_gene: NA
abundance: NA
v_gene: TRBV15

CDR3nt: TGTGCCAGCAGCTCGGCGACTAGCGGGAGCTCCTACGAGCAGTACTTC
CDR3aa: CASSSATSGSSYEQYF
j_gene: TRBJ2-7
len: 16
d_gene: TRBD2
abundance: NA
v_gene: TRBV13

CDR3nt: TGCGCCAGCAGCCAAGATAAGGAGACAGTGGACACTGAAGCTTTCTTT
CDR3aa: CASSQDKETVDTEAFF
j_gene: TRBJ1-1
len: 16
d_gene: NA
abundance: few
v_gene: TRBV4-1